The entry below gives a single T cell receptor (beta chain) sequence along with its context. This sample stems from a study of PD-1 blockade in classical Hodgkin lymphoma. Time point of the sample: cycle 4 day 1 (C4D1), after more than 5 weeks of nivolumab. Each of the patients experienced relapse following autologous stem cell transplantation, and their brentuximab vedotin exposure differed. Some clones are missing from TCRdb's copy, which holds only in-frame ones; the method was immunoSEQ multiplex PCR. The sample contains 16,000 or so clones, around four fifths of which appear only once. CDR3 length: 15 residues. Per germline, CDR1 SGHRS and CDR2 YFSETQ. Trimming cost V 0 bases and J 4 bases, with 13 bases left between them.

The sequence was obtained from a human donor with classical Hodgkin lymphoma. V gene TRBV5-1 combines with J gene TRBJ1-1; D might be TRBD1 (5 bases). Sequenced here: peripheral blood mononuclear cells (PBMCs), sampled before the fourth cycle of nivolumab. CDR3 sequence: CASSLAGASGTEAFF. DNA of the CDR3: TGCGCCAGCAGCTTGGCCGGGGCTTCGGGCACTGAAGCTTTCTTT. The variable domain in full, completed from reference TRBV5-1 and TRBJ1-1, reads KAGVTQTPRYLIKTRGQQVTLSCSPISGHRSVSWYQQTPGQGLQFLFEYFSETQRNKGNFPGRFSGRQFSNSRSEMNVSTLELGDSALYLCASSLAGASGTEAFFGQGTRLTVV.